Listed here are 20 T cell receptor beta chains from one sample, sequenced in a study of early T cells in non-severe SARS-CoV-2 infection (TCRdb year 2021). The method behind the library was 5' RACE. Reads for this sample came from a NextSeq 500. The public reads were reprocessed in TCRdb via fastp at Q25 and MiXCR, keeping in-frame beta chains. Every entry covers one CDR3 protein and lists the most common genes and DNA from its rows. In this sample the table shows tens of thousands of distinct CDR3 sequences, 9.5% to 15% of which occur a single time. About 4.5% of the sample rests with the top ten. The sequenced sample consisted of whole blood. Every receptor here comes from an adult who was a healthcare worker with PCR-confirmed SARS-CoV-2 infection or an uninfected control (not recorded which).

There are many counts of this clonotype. As DNA, the CDR3 is TGCGCCAGCAGCCAAGAGCCGCAGGGCTCCTACGAGCAGTACTTC. It encodes CASSQEPQGSYEQYF. This sequence joins TRBV4-1 and TRBJ2-7, with D perhaps matching TRBD1 (5 bases). With 0 bases removed from V and 0 bases from J, the gap between germline ends came to 9 bases. Germline V gene lookup returns CDR1 MGHRA and CDR2 YSYEKL. The CDR3 runs to 15 residues.

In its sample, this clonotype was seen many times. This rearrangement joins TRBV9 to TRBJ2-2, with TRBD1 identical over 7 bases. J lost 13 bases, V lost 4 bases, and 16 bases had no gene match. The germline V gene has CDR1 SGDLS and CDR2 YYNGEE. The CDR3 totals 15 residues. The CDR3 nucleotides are TGTGCCAGCAGCTTAACCGGGACAGCCTCCACGGGGCTGTTTTTT. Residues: CASSLTGTASTGLFF.

The CDR3 reads CASSPRGGISYEQYF. CDR3 nucleotide sequence: TGTGCCAGCAGCCCCAGGGGGGGAATCTCCTACGAGCAGTACTTC. The chain has TRBV7-8 and TRBJ2-7; the D gene could be TRBD1 or TRBD2 (7 bases each). Germline assignment: CDR1 SGHVS and CDR2 FQNEAQ. V was cut by 5 bases and J by 0 bases, with 14 bases left in between. The CDR3 is 15 residues long.

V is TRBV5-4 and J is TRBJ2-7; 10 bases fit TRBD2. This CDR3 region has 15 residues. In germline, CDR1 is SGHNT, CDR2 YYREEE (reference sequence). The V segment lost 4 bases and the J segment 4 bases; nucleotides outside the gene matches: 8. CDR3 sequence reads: CASSHPLAGMYEQYF. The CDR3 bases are TGTGCCAGCAGCCACCCACTAGCGGGGATGTACGAGCAGTACTTC. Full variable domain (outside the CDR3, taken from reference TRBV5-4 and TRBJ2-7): ETGVTQSPTHLIKTRGQQVTLRCSSQSGHNTVSWYQQALGQGPQFIFQYYREEENGRGNFPPRFSGLQFPNYSSELNVNALELDDSALYLCASSHPLAGMYEQYFGPGTRLTVT.

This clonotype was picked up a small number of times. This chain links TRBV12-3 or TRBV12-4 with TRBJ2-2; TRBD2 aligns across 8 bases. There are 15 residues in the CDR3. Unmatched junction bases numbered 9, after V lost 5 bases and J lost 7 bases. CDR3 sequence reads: CASSPSGGAGGELFF. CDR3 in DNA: TGTGCCAGCAGTCCTTCGGGGGGGGCTGGCGGGGAGCTGTTTTTT.

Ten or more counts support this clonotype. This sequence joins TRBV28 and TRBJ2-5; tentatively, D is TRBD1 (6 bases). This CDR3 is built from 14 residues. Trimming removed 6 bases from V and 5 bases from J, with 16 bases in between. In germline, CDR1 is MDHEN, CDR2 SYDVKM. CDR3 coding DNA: TGTGCCAGCAGCTCAGGGGCAGGGGCTGAGACCCAGTACTTC. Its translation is CASSSGAGAETQYF.

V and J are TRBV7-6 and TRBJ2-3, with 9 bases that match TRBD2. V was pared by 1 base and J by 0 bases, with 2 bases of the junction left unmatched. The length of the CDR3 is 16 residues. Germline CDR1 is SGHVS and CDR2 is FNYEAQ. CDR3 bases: TGTGCCAGCAGCTTAGATCTAGCGGGGAGCACAGATACGCAGTATTTT. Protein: CASSLDLAGSTDTQYF.

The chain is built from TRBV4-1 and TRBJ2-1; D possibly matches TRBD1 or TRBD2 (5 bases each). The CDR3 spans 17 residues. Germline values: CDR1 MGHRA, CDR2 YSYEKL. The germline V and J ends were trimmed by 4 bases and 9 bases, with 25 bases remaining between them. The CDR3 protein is CASSLKPGTWVVAEQFF. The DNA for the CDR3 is TGCGCCAGCAGCCTAAAACCAGGGACCTGGGTTGTGGCTGAGCAGTTCTTC.

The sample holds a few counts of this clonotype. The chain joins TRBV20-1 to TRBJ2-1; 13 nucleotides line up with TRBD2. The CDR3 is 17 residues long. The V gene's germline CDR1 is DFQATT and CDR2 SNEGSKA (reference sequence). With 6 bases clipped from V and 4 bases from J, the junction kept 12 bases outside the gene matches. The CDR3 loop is CSATSTRTSGRYNEQFF. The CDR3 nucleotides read TGCAGTGCCACTTCAACAAGGACTAGCGGGAGATACAATGAGCAGTTCTTC.

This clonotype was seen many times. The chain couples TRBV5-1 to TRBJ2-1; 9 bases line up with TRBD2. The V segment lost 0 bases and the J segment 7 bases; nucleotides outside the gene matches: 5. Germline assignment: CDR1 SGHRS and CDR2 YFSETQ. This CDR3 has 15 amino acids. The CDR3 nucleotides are TGCGCCAGCAGCTTGGACTTAGCGGGAGCGAATGAGCAGTTCTTC. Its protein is CASSLDLAGANEQFF.

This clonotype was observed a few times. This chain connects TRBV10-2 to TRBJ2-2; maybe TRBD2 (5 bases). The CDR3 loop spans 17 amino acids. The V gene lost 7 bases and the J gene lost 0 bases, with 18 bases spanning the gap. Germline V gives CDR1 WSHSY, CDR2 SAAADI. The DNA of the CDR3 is TGCGCCAGCACCGAGGGAAGGAGCTCTTCGAACACCGGGGAGCTGTTTTTT. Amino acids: CASTEGRSSSNTGELFF.

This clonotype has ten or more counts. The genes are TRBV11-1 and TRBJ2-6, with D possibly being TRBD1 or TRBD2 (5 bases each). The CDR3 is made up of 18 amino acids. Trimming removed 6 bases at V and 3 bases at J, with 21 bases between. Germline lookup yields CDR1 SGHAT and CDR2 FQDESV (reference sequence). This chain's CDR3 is CASSYRTRRRVGANVLTF. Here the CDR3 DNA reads TGTGCCAGCAGTTATCGGACACGAAGGCGGGTTGGGGCCAACGTCCTGACTTTC.

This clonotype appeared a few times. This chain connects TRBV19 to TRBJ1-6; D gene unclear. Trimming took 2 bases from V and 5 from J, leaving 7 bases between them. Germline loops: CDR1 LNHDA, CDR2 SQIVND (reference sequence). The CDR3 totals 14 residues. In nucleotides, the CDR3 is TGTGCCAGTAGTATAAAGGCAGATAATTCACCCCTCCACTTT. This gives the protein CASSIKADNSPLHF.

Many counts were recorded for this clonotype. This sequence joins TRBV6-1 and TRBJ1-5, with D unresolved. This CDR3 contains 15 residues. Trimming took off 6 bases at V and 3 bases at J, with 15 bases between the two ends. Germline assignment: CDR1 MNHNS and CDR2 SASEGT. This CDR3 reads CASRIGRPSNQPQHF. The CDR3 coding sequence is TGTGCCAGCAGGATTGGACGGCCCTCCAATCAGCCCCAGCATTTT.

DNA of the CDR3: TGTGCCAGCAGTCCCCGACCGGGACTAGCGGGAGTAGGGTCAACAGATACGCAGTATTTT. Translating gives CASSPRPGLAGVGSTDTQYF. The chain combines TRBV12-3 or TRBV12-4 with TRBJ2-3, with 14 bases identical to TRBD2. The CDR3 covers 20 residues. With 5 bases clipped from V and 3 bases from J, the junction kept 16 bases outside the gene matches.

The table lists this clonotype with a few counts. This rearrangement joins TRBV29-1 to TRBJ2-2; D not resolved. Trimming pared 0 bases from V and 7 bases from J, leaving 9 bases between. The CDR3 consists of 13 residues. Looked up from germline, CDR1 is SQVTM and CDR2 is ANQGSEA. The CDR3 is CSVEESDGGELFF. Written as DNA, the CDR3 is TGCAGCGTTGAAGAATCGGACGGCGGGGAGCTGTTTTTT.

CDR3 region: CASSQDGVGGARNNSPLHF. In nucleotides, the CDR3 is TGTGCCAGCAGCCAAGATGGGGTGGGAGGGGCTCGGAATAATTCACCCCTCCACTTT. This sequence joins TRBV4-2 and TRBJ1-6; perhaps TRBD1 as D (5 bases). CDR1 and CDR2 (germline): LGHNA, YNFKEQ. V was shortened by 0 bases and J by 5 bases, with 20 bases between the two germline ends. CDR3 size: 19 residues.

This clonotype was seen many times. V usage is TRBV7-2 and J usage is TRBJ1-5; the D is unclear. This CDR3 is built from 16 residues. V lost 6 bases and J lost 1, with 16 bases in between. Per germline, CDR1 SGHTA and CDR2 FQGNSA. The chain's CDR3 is CASSFEGSRSNQPQHF. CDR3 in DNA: TGTGCCAGCAGTTTTGAAGGGTCGCGGAGCAATCAGCCCCAGCATTTT.

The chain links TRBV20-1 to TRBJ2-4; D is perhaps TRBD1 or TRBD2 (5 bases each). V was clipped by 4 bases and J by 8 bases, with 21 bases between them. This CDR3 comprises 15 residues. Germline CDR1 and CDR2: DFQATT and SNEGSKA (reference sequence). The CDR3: CSAKPAVGLGDIQYF. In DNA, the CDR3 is TGCAGTGCTAAGCCGGCTGTGGGTTTGGGGGACATTCAGTACTTC.

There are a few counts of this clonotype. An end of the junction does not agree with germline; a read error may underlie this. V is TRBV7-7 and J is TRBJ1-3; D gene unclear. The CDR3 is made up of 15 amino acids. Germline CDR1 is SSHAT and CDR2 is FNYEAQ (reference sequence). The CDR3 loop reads CASSLSTGFGNTIYF. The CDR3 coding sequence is TGTGCTAGCAGCTTATCGACGGGTTTCGGAAACACCATATATTTT.